The 18 T cell receptor beta chains presented below share a single source sample, sequenced in a study of molecular identifiers for immune sequencing clone quantification. From the PCR reads, TCRdb called clonotypes with MiXCR, one entry per CDR3 protein. The table has some 96,000 distinct CDR3 sequences, approximately 24% seen once. The sequenced sample consisted of naive CD8+ T cells from blood, with Jurkat cell RNA spiked in. The subset denotes: FACS-sorted CD8+CD4-CCR7+CD45RA+ naive T cells. The receptors come from a human donor in good health. Some libraries in this study had Jurkat cell RNA spiked in.

About this clonotype itself: The conserved phenylalanine or tryptophan is not found at the CDR3 terminus, so this likely reflects a read error. The genes are TRBV7-2 and TRBJ2-7; 9 nucleotides line up with TRBD2. Per germline, CDR1 SGHTA and CDR2 FQGNSA. With V trimmed by 4 bases and J by 4 bases, 17 bases remained unmatched. The CDR3 has 18 residues. CDR3 in amino acids: CTSSSPRQGLAVRYEQYI. For the CDR3, the DNA is TGTACCAGCAGCTCCCCCAGGCAGGGACTAGCTGTGCGTTACGAGCAGTACATC.

This clonotype was seen more than once but under ten times. An end of the junction does not agree with germline; a read error may underlie this. The chain has TRBV7-8 and TRBJ2-7; either TRBD1 or TRBD2 may fit D (6 bases each). Germline V gives CDR1 SGHVS, CDR2 FQNEAQ. This CDR3 region has 16 residues. CDR3 nucleotides: TGTGCCAGCAGCCCGGAGGGGTGGGGGCTTTACTACGAGCGGTACTTC. Amino acid sequence: CASSPEGWGLYYERYF.

A few counts support this clonotype. The rearrangement uses TRBV6-2 or TRBV6-3 and TRBJ2-1; tentative D call: TRBD1 (5 bases). Looked up from germline, CDR1 is MNHEY and CDR2 is SVGEGT. V lost 7 bases and J lost 5, with 18 bases in between. The CDR3 has 15 amino acids. CDR3 coding DNA: TGTGCCAGCACCCAAAGGGGTTTTTTCAACAATGAGCAGTTCTTC. It codes for CASTQRGFFNNEQFF.

This clonotype was observed many times. This chain joins TRBV7-2 and TRBJ2-3, with D unresolved. The CDR3 sequence is 16 residues long. CDR1 is SGHTA and CDR2 is FQGNSA in the germline V gene. Trimming took 5 bases from V and 1 from J, leaving 16 bases between them. The CDR3 here is CASSPTSVGGTDTQYF. DNA of the CDR3: TGTGCCAGCAGCCCAACTTCGGTTGGTGGCACAGATACGCAGTATTTT.

This clonotype was recorded at least ten times. The chain combines TRBV30 with TRBJ2-7, with 8 nucleotides matching TRBD2. The CDR3 is 14 amino acids. Germline values: CDR1 GTSNPN, CDR2 SVGIG (reference sequence). Trimming removed 5 bases from V and 5 bases from J; junction bases left unmatched: 11. The CDR3 here is CAWRGLEKLHEQYF. The CDR3 DNA reads TGTGCCTGGCGGGGACTAGAGAAACTCCACGAGCAGTACTTC.

This clonotype was counted at least ten times. The chain has TRBV4-1 and TRBJ1-1; unclear D gene. Per germline, CDR1 MGHRA and CDR2 YSYEKL. The CDR3 has 19 amino acids. Between the trimmed V and J ends, which lost 0 bases and 1 base, there was a span of 21 bases. CDR3 sequence: CASSQDPAFFPTKNTEAFF. DNA of the CDR3: TGCGCCAGCAGCCAAGACCCTGCGTTCTTTCCCACAAAGAACACTGAAGCTTTCTTT.

This clonotype was observed many times. The chain has TRBV6-2 or TRBV6-3 and TRBJ1-5; no definite D call. The CDR3 runs to 15 residues. V was trimmed by 0 bases and J by 0 bases, leaving 6 bases between them. CDR1 and CDR2 from the germline V gene are MNHEY and SVGEGT. DNA for the CDR3: TGTGCCAGCAGTTACTCCGTCACTAGCAATCAGCCCCAGCATTTT. Amino acids: CASSYSVTSNQPQHF.

This clonotype was counted ten times or more. The CDR3 spells CASSFDGGVSEQYF. The CDR3 bases are TGCGCCAGCAGCTTCGACGGCGGGGTGAGCGAGCAGTACTTC. The chain joins TRBV5-1 to TRBJ2-7; D is possibly TRBD2 (6 bases). Germline V gene data show CDR1 as SGHRS and CDR2 as YFSETQ. The CDR3 extends over 14 amino acids. The germline V and J ends were trimmed by 2 bases and 6 bases, with 15 bases remaining between them.

About this clonotype itself: A single base separates this from a much larger clone, so it may be a read error. The V call is TRBV25-1, the J call TRBJ2-7; possibly TRBD1 for D (5 bases). The CDR3 loop spans 13 amino acids. CDR1 is MGHDK and CDR2 is SYGVNS in the germline V gene. The V gene lost 2 bases and the J gene lost 5 bases, with 10 bases spanning the gap. CDR3 DNA sequence: TGTGCCAGCAGTGAAGCAGGGTGGAACGAGCAGTACTTC. This codes for CASSEAGWNEQYF.

This clonotype has ten or more counts. The chain recombines TRBV30 with TRBJ1-1; a possible D gene is TRBD1 (5 bases). This CDR3 has 12 residues. Germline V CDR1 and CDR2: GTSNPN, SVGIG (reference sequence). V was cut by 3 bases and J by 1 base, with 6 bases left in between. CDR3 protein: CAWRRGNTEAFF. The CDR3 nucleotides read TGTGCCTGGAGAAGGGGGAACACTGAAGCTTTCTTT.

The chain recombines TRBV4-3 with TRBJ2-1; D not resolved. Germline CDR1 reads LGHNA; CDR2 reads YSLEER. The CDR3 spans 12 residues. The V end was cut by 9 bases, the J end by 8 bases, with 14 bases between. In DNA form, the CDR3 reads TGCGCCAGTTCAACCTCGGGCTATGAGCAGTTCTTC. Protein: CASSTSGYEQFF.

For this clonotype: With a much larger clone just one base away, this may be a read error. J is TRBJ1-1 and V is TRBV12-3 or TRBV12-4; D not resolved. The CDR3 covers 13 residues. CDR3 in amino acids: CASRHHLATEAYF. The CDR3 region has the DNA TGTGCCAGCAGGCACCACCTTGCCACTGAAGCTTACTTT.

In regard to this clonotype: This may arise from a read error, as a much more abundant clone is one base away. Here the CDR3 omits its conserved ending phenylalanine or tryptophan, so a read error is the likely source. V is TRBV27 and J is TRBJ1-2; the match to TRBD1 covers 7 bases. The J segment lost 4 bases and the V segment lost 6 bases, leaving 8 bases of the junction unmatched. This CDR3 spans 14 amino acids. Per germline, CDR1 MNHEY and CDR2 SMNVEV (reference sequence). The CDR3 region is CASSRTGALYGYTL. CDR3 in DNA: TGTGCCAGCAGCCGTACAGGGGCCCTCTATGGCTACACCCTC.

This clonotype was seen at least ten times. The chain uses TRBV20-1 and TRBJ2-3; 7 bases agree with TRBD2. V lost 0 bases and J lost 1; bases outside the gene matches: 7. Germline V gene sequence: CDR1 DFQATT, CDR2 SNEGSKA (reference sequence). The CDR3 consists of 16 residues. CDR3 in amino acids: CSARELGGGRTDTQYF. DNA for the CDR3: TGCAGTGCTAGAGAACTTGGCGGGGGACGCACAGATACGCAGTATTTT.

Only a few counts were recorded for this clonotype. At one boundary the junction diverges from the germline segment, which might be a read error. The V and J genes are TRBV10-1 and TRBJ2-7, with TRBD1 as a possible D gene (5 bases). The V gene's germline CDR1 is WNHNN and CDR2 SYGVQD (reference sequence). This CDR3 contains 16 residues. The CDR3 region is CASSVRAGPGNYKQYF. Here the CDR3 DNA reads TGCGCCAGCAGTGTCCGAGCAGGGCCTGGGAACTACAAGCAGTACTTC.

In its sample, this clonotype was seen a few times. This chain uses TRBV7-9 with TRBJ1-1; unclear D gene. CDR1 and CDR2 from the germline V gene are SEHNR and FQNEAQ (reference sequence). The V end lost 1 base, the J end lost 2 bases, and 11 bases lay between the germline ends. This CDR3 spans 15 amino acids. The CDR3 loop reads CASSLDWTGNTEAFF. CDR3 sequence (DNA): TGTGCCAGCAGCTTAGACTGGACGGGCAACACTGAAGCTTTCTTT.

About this clonotype itself: This clone may be a read error of a much larger clone one base away. The chain has TRBV28 and TRBJ2-4, with TRBD1 matching over 7 bases. V dropped 8 bases and J dropped 9; count of bases not matched to a gene: 13. In germline, CDR1 is MDHEN, CDR2 SYDVKM. This CDR3 has 14 residues. The CDR3 bases are TGTGCCAGCGGTCCCAGGGACAGAGGGAGCATTCAGTACTTC. It yields the protein CASGPRDRGSIQYF.

The genes are TRBV3-1 and TRBJ2-3; D is possibly TRBD1 or TRBD2 (6 bases each). The CDR3 covers 15 residues. V was shortened by 1 base and J by 0 bases, with 8 bases between the two germline ends. Germline V lookup: CDR1 LGHDT, CDR2 YNNKEL (reference sequence). CDR3 loop: CASSQGGASTDTQYF. CDR3 nucleotide sequence: TGTGCCAGCAGCCAAGGGGGGGCTAGCACAGATACGCAGTATTTT.